This passage covers 32 T cell receptor beta chains from one sample sequenced in a study of blood T cell repertoires in COVID-19. Profiling relied on immunoSEQ multiplex PCR, and the TCRdb table lists in-frame clones only, not all of them. Of more than 150,000 clones listed, around four fifths are singletons. The material sequenced was PBMCs or T cells enriched from blood (not recorded which). The receptors come from a woman aged 45 to 65 who had recovered from COVID-19.

The chain uses TRBV28 and TRBJ1-2, with D possibly matching TRBD1 (5 bases). Trimming pared 6 bases from V and 4 bases from J, leaving 15 bases between. Germline lookup yields CDR1 MDHEN and CDR2 SYDVKM. The length of the CDR3 is 14 residues. The CDR3 region is CASRPGHGPYGYTF. The CDR3 coding sequence is TGTGCCAGCAGGCCCGGACACGGCCCCTATGGCTACACCTTC.

The chain couples TRBV6-6 to TRBJ1-6; 7 positions agree with TRBD1. The J segment lost 9 bases and the V segment lost 6 bases, leaving 2 bases of the junction unmatched. The CDR3 loop spans 12 amino acids. In germline, CDR1 is MNHNY, CDR2 SVGAGI (reference sequence). The CDR3, as DNA: TGTGCCAGCAGGACAGGGAGTTCACCCCTCCACTTT. Its protein is CASRTGSSPLHF.

This clone appeared a few times. V usage is TRBV6-2 or TRBV6-3 and J usage is TRBJ2-7; the D gene is possibly TRBD2 (7 bases). Germline V gene sequence: CDR1 MNHEY, CDR2 SVGEGT. There are 15 residues in the CDR3. V shed 0 bases and J shed 4 bases, with 13 bases lying between them. CDR3 protein: CASSYSSSGTYEQYF. As DNA, the CDR3 is TGTGCCAGCAGTTACTCGTCCAGCGGGACATACGAGCAGTACTTC.

The V call is TRBV7-9, the J call TRBJ2-2; 7 bases agree with TRBD1. The germline gives CDR1 SEHNR, CDR2 FQNEAQ (reference sequence). CDR3 size: 14 residues. J gave up 3 bases and V 5 bases, and 3 bases lay outside the gene matches. In DNA, the CDR3 is TGTGCCAGCAGCACCGGGACAGACACCGGGGAGCTGTTTTTT. It encodes CASSTGTDTGELFF.

This chain uses TRBV2 with TRBJ1-3; tentative D call: TRBD1 (5 bases). CDR1 and CDR2 from the germline V gene are SNHLY and FYNNEI. This CDR3 has 13 amino acids. V lost 6 bases to trimming and J lost 4 bases, with 10 bases between them. Here the CDR3 reads CASRSGFGNTIYF. CDR3 DNA: TGTGCCAGCAGGTCAGGGTTCGGAAACACCATATATTTT.

The J gene is TRBJ2-1, the V gene TRBV9; tentative D call: TRBD2 (7 bases). Per the germline V gene, CDR1 is SGDLS and CDR2 is YYNGEE. This CDR3 has 14 amino acids. V lost 0 bases and J lost 16, with 20 bases in between. The CDR3 loop reads CASSVDFPIGGLFF. The CDR3 bases are TGTGCCAGCAGCGTAGACTTCCCTATCGGGGGGCTATTCTTC.

The V and J genes are TRBV4-2 and TRBJ1-2; TRBD1 agrees at 11 bases. CDR3 length: 14 residues. J was trimmed by 6 bases and V by 1 base; bases with no gene match: 1. CDR1 LGHNA and CDR2 YNFKEQ come from the germline V gene. CDR3 sequence reads: CASSQVGQGDGYTF. The CDR3 nucleotides are TGTGCCAGCAGCCAAGTGGGACAGGGGGATGGCTACACCTTC.

V gene TRBV28 combines with J gene TRBJ2-5, with 9 bases that match TRBD2. The CDR3 loop spans 15 amino acids. J was trimmed by 4 bases and V by 0 bases; bases with no gene match: 3. The germline CDR1 and CDR2 sequences are MDHEN and SYDVKM. In DNA, the CDR3 is TGTGCCAGCAGTTTATGGCGGGAGGGCCGAGAGACCCAGTACTTC. Its translation is CASSLWREGRETQYF.

Concerning this clone: This same CDR3 is encoded by further DNA sequences in the sample. The CDR3 DNA reads TGCAGTGCTAGGGTAGTTAATGAGCAGTTCTTC. Translated: CSARVVNEQFF. The rearrangement joins TRBV20-1 to TRBJ2-1, with D uncertain. The CDR3 consists of 11 residues. CDR1 is DFQATT, CDR2 SNEGSKA, per germline (reference sequence). The V end was cut by 3 bases, the J end by 7 bases, with 7 bases between.

This clone was recorded only once. The chain carries TRBV3-1 (or the pseudogene TRBV3-2) and TRBJ1-2; weak D call: TRBD1 (5 bases). Per the germline V gene, CDR1 is LGHDT and CDR2 is YNNKEL (reference sequence). Trimming took off 5 bases at V and 8 bases at J, with 12 bases between the two ends. This CDR3 has 12 residues. Here the CDR3 reads CASSAWGEGYTF. The CDR3 DNA reads as TGTGCCAGCAGCGCCTGGGGGGAGGGCTACACCTTC.

J is TRBJ1-2 and V is TRBV28, with 7 bases identical to TRBD1. CDR1 and CDR2 from the germline V gene are MDHEN and SYDVKM. V was clipped by 4 bases and J by 8 bases; unmatched bases: 10. The CDR3 has 14 amino acids. This CDR3 reads CASSYSTGYQGYTF. CDR3 sequence (DNA): TGTGCCAGCAGTTATTCGACAGGGTATCAAGGCTACACCTTC.

The chain joins TRBV6-2 or TRBV6-3 to TRBJ2-7; maybe TRBD2 (6 bases). The CDR3 loop spans 13 amino acids. Germline V CDR1 and CDR2: MNHEY, SVGEGT. Trimming shortened V by 6 bases and J by 3 bases, and 12 bases separated the two germline ends. CDR3 DNA sequence: TGTGCCAGCAGCCCGGGACTCATCTACGAGCAGTACTTC. Protein product: CASSPGLIYEQYF.

The CDR3 DNA reads as TGTGCCAGCAGTTCCGACAGCCTCTATGGCTACACCTTC. Its translation: CASSSDSLYGYTF. This sequence joins TRBV6-2 or TRBV6-3 and TRBJ1-2; D may be TRBD1 (5 bases). V was clipped by 4 bases and J by 4 bases, with 10 bases between them. Germline CDR1 is MNHEY and CDR2 is SVGEGT. The CDR3 runs to 13 residues.

The chain recombines TRBV5-1 with TRBJ1-1, with TRBD1 matching 10 bases. Looked up from germline, CDR1 is SGHRS and CDR2 is YFSETQ. The CDR3 contains 13 residues. Germline trimming cut 0 bases from V and 11 bases from J; bases unmatched to any gene: 4. This CDR3 is CASSLDGTGVAFF. In DNA form, the CDR3 reads TGCGCCAGCAGCTTGGACGGGACAGGGGTGGCTTTCTTT.

The chain combines TRBV19 with TRBJ1-1; no clear D. The CDR3 has 12 amino acids. Trimming cost V 5 bases and J 1 base, with 5 bases left between them. Germline CDR1 is LNHDA and CDR2 is SQIVND (reference sequence). CDR3 sequence reads: CASSPGNTEAFF. CDR3 nucleotide sequence: TGTGCCAGTAGTCCAGGGAACACTGAAGCTTTCTTT.

The chain combines TRBV5-4 with TRBJ1-1, with D perhaps TRBD1 (6 bases). The germline V gene has CDR1 SGHNT and CDR2 YYREEE (reference sequence). Trimming pared 4 bases from V and 5 bases from J, leaving 18 bases between. CDR3 length equals 15 residues. DNA of the CDR3: TGTGCCAGCAGCCCTCAGCGGGGGGGCGCTACTGAAGCTTTCTTT. It translates to CASSPQRGGATEAFF. Full variable domain (outside the CDR3, taken from reference TRBV5-4 and TRBJ1-1): ETGVTQSPTHLIKTRGQQVTLRCSSQSGHNTVSWYQQALGQGPQFIFQYYREEENGRGNFPPRFSGLQFPNYSSELNVNALELDDSALYLCASSPQRGGATEAFFGQGTRLTVV.

The V and J genes are TRBV6-5 and TRBJ2-2, with 10 bases fitting TRBD1. The V gene's germline CDR1 is MNHEY and CDR2 SVGAGI. V gave up 6 bases and J gave up 1 base; unmatched junction bases: 2. The CDR3 is 15 amino acids. The CDR3 loop is CASRGQGRNTGELFF. The CDR3 DNA follows: TGTGCCAGCAGGGGACAGGGGCGGAACACCGGGGAGCTGTTTTTT.

This chain uses TRBV5-1 with TRBJ2-3, with TRBD1 as a possible D gene (6 bases). This CDR3 is built from 14 residues. V lost 2 bases and J 2 bases, leaving 9 bases between the germline ends. The germline gives CDR1 SGHRS, CDR2 YFSETQ. CDR3 region: CASSLGQHTDTQYF. In DNA, the CDR3 is TGCGCCAGCAGCTTAGGACAGCACACAGATACGCAGTATTTT.

This chain joins TRBV3-1 (or the pseudogene TRBV3-2) and TRBJ1-3, with D unclear. The CDR3 has 13 amino acids. Germline V gene sequence: CDR1 LGHDT, CDR2 YNNKEL (reference sequence). Trimming stripped 7 bases from V and 3 bases from J, with 10 bases between. The CDR3 DNA sequence: TGTGCCAGCATGACCCCGGGTGGAAACACCATATATTTT. As protein: CASMTPGGNTIYF.

The chain is built from TRBV11-3 and TRBJ2-7; no clear D. Trimming stripped 7 bases from V and 6 bases from J, with 34 bases between. Germline V lookup: CDR1 SGHNT, CDR2 YENEEA. This CDR3 contains 19 residues. CDR3 residues: CASIRPVGPLVRSPGEQYF. CDR3 DNA: TGTGCCAGCATTCGTCCCGTTGGCCCCCTAGTTCGGAGTCCCGGCGAGCAGTACTTC.

CDR3 DNA: TGTGCCAGCAGTCAACTAGGACAGGGACCCCTCGATGAGCAGTTCTTC. This encodes CASSQLGQGPLDEQFF. This chain links TRBV2 with TRBJ2-1; 8 bases line up with TRBD1. This CDR3 has 16 amino acids. Losses at the gene ends were 5 bases for V and 8 bases for J; bases not matched to a gene: 14. Germline loops: CDR1 SNHLY, CDR2 FYNNEI. The full variable domain, its missing parts supplied by reference TRBV2 and TRBJ2-1, is EPEVTQTPSHQVTQMGQEVILRCVPISNHLYFYWYRQILGQKVEFLVSFYNNEISEKSEIFDDQFSVERPDGSNFTLKIRSTKLEDSAMYFCASSQLGQGPLDEQFFGPGTRLTVL.

This clone showed up just once. V and J are TRBV7-2 and TRBJ1-4; tentative D call: TRBD1 (5 bases). CDR3 size: 14 residues. Per the germline V gene, CDR1 is SGHTA and CDR2 is FQGNSA. V was cut by 2 bases and J by 8 bases, with 12 bases left in between. The CDR3 coding sequence is TGTGCCAGCAGCTTAATAGGTGGGGCAGAAAAACTGTTTTTT. Protein sequence: CASSLIGGAEKLFF. Looking up the rest from reference TRBV7-2 and TRBJ1-4 gives the full variable domain: GAGVSQSPSNKVTEKGKDVELRCDPISGHTALYWYRQSLGQGLEFLIYFQGNSAPDKSGLPSDRFSAERTGGSVSTLTIQRTQQEDSAVYLCASSLIGGAEKLFFGSGTQLSVL.

The chain is built from TRBV19 and TRBJ2-7, with 7 bases fitting TRBD1. The CDR3 covers 13 residues. J lost 4 bases, V lost 4 bases, and 4 bases had no gene match. The germline gives CDR1 LNHDA, CDR2 SQIVND (reference sequence). The CDR3: CASSKRQGYEQYF. In DNA, the CDR3 is TGTGCCAGTAGTAAAAGACAGGGATACGAGCAGTACTTC.

The sample holds a few counts of this clone. V and J are TRBV7-9 and TRBJ2-7, with D unclear. Germline CDR1 and CDR2: SEHNR and FQNEAQ (reference sequence). V was trimmed by 5 bases and J by 0 bases, leaving 14 bases between them. The CDR3 is 15 residues long. The CDR3 loop is CASSPGGGSSYEQYF. The CDR3, as DNA: TGTGCCAGCAGCCCTGGTGGCGGCAGCTCCTACGAGCAGTACTTC.

The V and J genes are TRBV5-8 and TRBJ2-1, with D tentatively TRBD2 (6 bases). Germline loops: CDR1 SGHTS, CDR2 YDEGEE. The CDR3 is 15 residues long. V lost 6 bases and J 5 bases, leaving 18 bases between the germline ends. The CDR3 nucleotides are TGTGCCAGCACCCTTCAAGGGAGGATGAACAATGAGCAGTTCTTC. It codes for CASTLQGRMNNEQFF. Combining the CDR3 with reference TRBV5-8 and TRBJ2-1 gives the whole variable domain EAGVTQSPTHLIKTRGQQATLRCSPISGHTSVYWYQQALGLGLQFLLWYDEGEERNRGNFPPRFSGRQFPNYSSELNVNALELEDSALYLCASTLQGRMNNEQFFGPGTRLTVL.

J is TRBJ2-6 and V is TRBV11-3; TRBD1 aligns across 8 bases. V gave up 3 bases and J gave up 0 bases; unmatched junction bases: 4. There are 17 residues in the CDR3. Germline CDR1 reads SGHNT; CDR2 reads YENEEA. The chain's CDR3 is CASSFVRGLSGANVLTF. CDR3 nucleotide sequence: TGTGCCAGCAGCTTCGTCAGGGGGCTCTCTGGGGCCAACGTCCTGACTTTC.

The chain has TRBV10-3 and TRBJ1-2; a possible D gene is TRBD1 (6 bases). This CDR3 is 15 amino acids long. Trimming shortened V by 4 bases and J by 3 bases, and 15 bases separated the two germline ends. Germline loops: CDR1 ENHRY, CDR2 SYGVKD. DNA for the CDR3: TGTGCCATCAGTGCAACGAGACAGGATGACTATGGCTACACCTTC. Protein sequence: CAISATRQDDYGYTF.

This clone has a handful of counts. The rearrangement joins TRBV4-1 to TRBJ1-1, with TRBD1 identical over 8 bases. The CDR3 runs 15 residues. The germline V gene encodes CDR1 MGHRA and CDR2 YSYEKL. V shed 0 bases and J 8 bases; nucleotides not matched to a gene: 8. Here the CDR3 reads CASSQETGGRGEAFF. CDR3 DNA: TGCGCCAGCAGCCAAGAAACAGGGGGTAGGGGGGAAGCTTTCTTT.

This rearrangement joins TRBV2 to TRBJ2-5, with 7 bases aligning to TRBD2. The CDR3 runs 12 residues. The V and J ends lost 7 bases and 5 bases, in that order; junction bases with no gene match: 4. Per germline, CDR1 SNHLY and CDR2 FYNNEI. DNA of the CDR3: TGTGCCAGCAACGGCGGGGGTGAGACCCAGTACTTC. Its protein is CASNGGGETQYF.

This clone has a handful of counts. The chain couples TRBV19 to TRBJ1-1; D is undetermined. V lost 8 bases and J lost 1, with 11 bases in between. The CDR3 loop spans 13 amino acids. In germline, CDR1 is LNHDA, CDR2 SQIVND (reference sequence). The CDR3: CASVPTSNTEAFF. The CDR3 DNA reads as TGTGCCAGTGTACCGACATCGAACACTGAAGCTTTCTTT.

This rearrangement joins TRBV28 to TRBJ2-3, with D tentatively TRBD2 (5 bases). The germline CDR1 and CDR2 sequences are MDHEN and SYDVKM. This CDR3 is built from 12 residues. The ends were cut back, 3 bases at V and 7 bases at J, with 8 bases in the middle. CDR3: CASSFRGHTQYF. In nucleotides, the CDR3 is TGTGCCAGCAGTTTCCGGGGTCATACGCAGTATTTT.

DNA of the CDR3: TGTGCCAGCAGTGTTGTCCAGGGGACCTACGAGCAGTACTTC. Its protein is CASSVVQGTYEQYF. The chain carries TRBV2 and TRBJ2-7, with TRBD1 as a possible D gene (6 bases). V lost 4 bases, J lost 2 bases, and 12 bases lay in between. CDR3 size: 14 residues. Germline lookup yields CDR1 SNHLY and CDR2 FYNNEI.